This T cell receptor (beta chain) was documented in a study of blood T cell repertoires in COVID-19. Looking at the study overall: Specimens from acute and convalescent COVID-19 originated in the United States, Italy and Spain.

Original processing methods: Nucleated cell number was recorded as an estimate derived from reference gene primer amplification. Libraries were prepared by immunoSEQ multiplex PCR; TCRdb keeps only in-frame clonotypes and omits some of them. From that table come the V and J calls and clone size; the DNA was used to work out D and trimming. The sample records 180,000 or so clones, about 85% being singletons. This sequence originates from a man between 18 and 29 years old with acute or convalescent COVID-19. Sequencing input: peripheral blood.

The CDR3 is CAWSYGQISNQPQHF. CDR3 DNA: TGTGCCTGGAGTTACGGACAGATTAGCAATCAGCCCCAGCATTTT. This chain joins TRBV30 and TRBJ1-5, with D maybe TRBD1 (6 bases). Trimming removed 2 bases at V and 0 bases at J, with 11 bases between. This CDR3 comprises 15 residues. Germline loops: CDR1 GTSNPN, CDR2 SVGIG (reference sequence).